Detailed here is one T cell receptor beta chain. Libraries were prepared by immunoSEQ multiplex PCR; TCRdb keeps only in-frame clonotypes and omits some of them. The repertoire holds roughly 74,000 clones, with 80% to 90% as singletons. This record comes from a study of blood T cell repertoires in COVID-19. This sequence was found in a woman aged 80 or over with active or convalescent COVID-19. Sequencing was done on a sample of peripheral blood.

DNA of the CDR3: TGTGCCACCAGTGAATCCGGGACTAGCGGGAGAGGTGGAAATGAGCAGTTCTTC. The encoded protein is CATSESGTSGRGGNEQFF. The chain carries TRBV24-1 and TRBJ2-1, with TRBD2 matching 14 bases. Looked up from germline, CDR1 is KGHDR and CDR2 is SFDVKD. This CDR3 comprises 18 residues. Trimming at V came to 4 bases and at J to 7 bases, leaving 11 bases not matched to a gene.